This passage covers 4 T cell receptor beta chains from one sample sequenced in a study of early T cells in non-severe SARS-CoV-2 infection. TCRdb reanalysed the 5' RACE reads using MiXCR and keeps one entry per CDR3 protein. Of tens of thousands of distinct CDR3 sequences in the sample, roughly 11% are singletons; the top ten hold approximately 10%. Sequencing was done on a sample of whole blood. These receptors were taken from an adult who was a healthcare worker with PCR-confirmed SARS-CoV-2 infection or an uninfected control (not recorded which).

This clonotype came up a few times. The J gene is TRBJ2-3, the V gene TRBV28; 9 nucleotides align to TRBD2. After removal of 5 bases from V and 7 bases from J, the junction contained 13 bases not matched to a gene. Per the germline V gene, CDR1 is MDHEN and CDR2 is SYDVKM. The CDR3 covers 16 residues. The CDR3 nucleotides read TGTGCCAGCAGTCGGGGAGGGGGACTAGCCGGGAATACGCAGTATTTT. Protein sequence: CASSRGGGLAGNTQYF.

J is TRBJ2-5 and V is TRBV20-1; D uncertain. Trimming took 2 bases from V and 5 from J, leaving 9 bases between them. CDR1 and CDR2 from the germline V gene are DFQATT and SNEGSKA (reference sequence). The CDR3 totals 12 residues. The CDR3 here is CSARIPAETQYF. For the CDR3, the DNA is TGCAGTGCTAGAATCCCCGCGGAGACCCAGTACTTC.

This clonotype has more than one count but fewer than ten. This sequence joins TRBV10-3 and TRBJ1-5, with TRBD1 matching 7 bases. The CDR3 contains 14 residues. Germline V gene lookup returns CDR1 ENHRY and CDR2 SYGVKD. V dropped 2 bases and J dropped 4; count of bases not matched to a gene: 2. The CDR3 DNA reads as TGTGCCATCAGTGAGGGACAGGCTAATCAGCCCCAGCATTTT. This codes for CAISEGQANQPQHF.

This clonotype was detected ten times or more. V usage is TRBV7-2 and J usage is TRBJ2-5; D possibly corresponds to TRBD2 (5 bases). The CDR3 totals 13 residues. From germline, CDR1 is SGHTA and CDR2 FQGNSA. V lost 8 bases and J 2 bases, leaving 12 bases between the germline ends. CDR3 sequence: CASGLWFQETQYF. The CDR3 bases are TGTGCCAGCGGACTGTGGTTTCAAGAGACCCAGTACTTC.